These T cell receptor beta chains were read from a single sample in a study of shared clonotypes between healthy human individuals. Sequencing used immunoSEQ multiplex PCR; TCRdb keeps in-frame clones, though not all of them. The top ten clones hold approximately 1.7% of a sample with around 2,000,000 clones, more than 85% of them seen once. Sequences were obtained from naive CD8+ T cells from PBMCs. The receptor source for this set is a man between 18 and 29 years old in good health. Some clones in this sample may be carry-over from other donors' samples. Both conserved end residues are part of each CDR3. D genes are given only for firm matches. Clone size appears in some rows only: once, few, many, or a class for an expanded clone.

TGCGCCAGCAGTCCACCCAGACCCGGGGGCGATGAAAAACTGTTTTTT,CASSPPRPGGDEKLFF,TRBJ1-4,NA,TRBV23-1,NA
TGTGCCAGCAGTTACTTCGGGACTAGCGTCGATGAGCAGTTCTTC,CASSYFGTSVDEQFF,TRBJ2-1,TRBD2,TRBV6-5,NA
TGTGCCAGCAGTGAATTCGCTGCCAATCAGCCCCAGCATTTT,CASSEFAANQPQHF,TRBJ1-5,NA,TRBV25-1,NA
TGTGCCAGCAGTAGGGCGGAGACTAACTATGGCTACACCTTC,CASSRAETNYGYTF,TRBJ1-2,NA,TRBV2,NA
TGTGCCAGCAGCTTAGTTTCCGAGGGAGAGGCTGAAGCTTTCTTT,CASSLVSEGEAEAFF,TRBJ1-1,NA,TRBV7-6,once
TGTGCCAGTAGTATGAGAAAATACCACCCTGAAGCTTTCTTT,CASSMRKYHPEAFF,TRBJ1-1,NA,TRBV19,NA
TGTGCCAGCAGCCAACTACCCGGGACTATTATCACCGGGGAGCTGTTTTTT,CASSQLPGTIITGELFF,TRBJ2-2,TRBD2,TRBV27,NA
TGTGCCAGCAGTCCCCGGGACAGGGGGTGGGGCGAGCAGTACTTC,CASSPRDRGWGEQYF,TRBJ2-7,TRBD1,TRBV2,NA
TGTGCCAGCAGCACACCATGGGGTGAAGCTTTCTTT,CASSTPWGEAFF,TRBJ1-1,NA,TRBV9,NA
TGTGCCAGCAGCAGTAACCCCGGGACTAGAGTTTACGAGCAGTACTTC,CASSSNPGTRVYEQYF,TRBJ2-7,TRBD2,TRBV7-9,NA
TGCAGCGTTGAAGGAGGGATTGAGCTCGACTACGCTGAAGCTTTCTTT,CSVEGGIELDYAEAFF,TRBJ1-1,NA,TRBV29-1,NA
TGTGCCTGGGGATACCAGTACAGGGGTGGGACTGAAGCTTTCTTT,CAWGYQYRGGTEAFF,TRBJ1-1,TRBD1,TRBV30,NA
TGTGCCAGCAGCCCGGGACAGGGGGCAGGGGAGCAGTACTTC,CASSPGQGAGEQYF,TRBJ2-7,TRBD1,TRBV27,NA
TGTGCCTGGAGTCCCCTCGTGCGGGTGAGCTCCTACGAGCAGTACTTC,CAWSPLVRVSSYEQYF,TRBJ2-7,NA,TRBV30,NA
TGTGCCAGCAGCTTAACCCCCACAGATACGCAGTATTTT,CASSLTPTDTQYF,TRBJ2-3,NA,TRBV11-3,NA
TGTGCCAGCAGCCACGGGACCCAAGAGACCCAGTACTTC,CASSHGTQETQYF,TRBJ2-5,NA,TRBV5-6,NA
TGCGCCAGCAGCTTGAAGGTGACAGGGAGAAGCGAGCAGTACTTC,CASSLKVTGRSEQYF,TRBJ2-7,TRBD1,TRBV5-1,NA
TGTGCCAGCAGTTACTCGGGACTGAATACCTACGAGCAGTACTTC,CASSYSGLNTYEQYF,TRBJ2-7,NA,TRBV6-5,NA
TGTGCCAGCAGTTTAGAACTAGCGAGTTACAATGAGCAGTTCTTC,CASSLELASYNEQFF,TRBJ2-1,TRBD2,TRBV27,NA
TGCGCCAGCAGCTTGCTACCTGGGGCGAACACTGAAGCTTTCTTT,CASSLLPGANTEAFF,TRBJ1-1,NA,TRBV5-1,once
TGTGCCAGCAGTTTACGCCCCGGGCCCCCCAATGAAAAACTGTTTTTT,CASSLRPGPPNEKLFF,TRBJ1-4,NA,TRBV27,NA
TGCAGCGTTGACCCGGGGGGAACCTACGAGCAGTACTTC,CSVDPGGTYEQYF,TRBJ2-7,TRBD2,TRBV29-1,NA
TGTGCCAGCAGCTTAGCCTCGTTGACATTGGGACAGGGGGGATTGGAGGCTTTCTTT,CASSLASLTLGQGGLEAFF,TRBJ1-1,TRBD1,TRBV7-9,NA
TGTGCCAGCAGCCCAGGGACTAGCGGCACAGATACGCAGTATTTT,CASSPGTSGTDTQYF,TRBJ2-3,TRBD2,TRBV11-2,NA
TGTGCCAGCAGCACCCGGGACAGTAAACAAGAGACCCAGTACTTC,CASSTRDSKQETQYF,TRBJ2-5,TRBD1,TRBV7-9,NA
TGTGCCAGCAGCTTAGACCCAGGGGCGACAGATACGCAGTATTTT,CASSLDPGATDTQYF,TRBJ2-3,NA,TRBV7-7,NA
TGCAGCGTTGGAAGCGGGAGGACATTTAAAGAGACCCAGTACTTC,CSVGSGRTFKETQYF,TRBJ2-5,TRBD2,TRBV29-1,NA
TGTGCCAGCAGTCTCATAGCGGGAGGGAGCACAGATACGCAGTATTTT,CASSLIAGGSTDTQYF,TRBJ2-3,TRBD2,TRBV27,once
TGTGCCAGCAGTATCGGGACGACTGAAGCTTTCTTT,CASSIGTTEAFF,TRBJ1-1,NA,TRBV6-5,once
TGCGCCAGCAGCCAAGATTCAGGGTTGCAAGGCTACACCTTC,CASSQDSGLQGYTF,TRBJ1-2,NA,TRBV4-3,NA
TGCGCCAGCAGCCTAGCAATGGGCTCCTACGAGCAGTACTTC,CASSLAMGSYEQYF,TRBJ2-7,NA,TRBV4-1,NA
TGTGCCAGCAGCTTAGGGTTGACTAGCGGAGAGAGGAGGGAGCAGTACTTC,CASSLGLTSGERREQYF,TRBJ2-7,TRBD2,TRBV7-9,NA
TGTGCCAGCAGGATTTCCGACATCCACGAGCAGTACTTC,CASRISDIHEQYF,TRBJ2-7,NA,TRBV6-5,NA
TGTGCCAGCAGCTTAGCAGTATTTCTCGAGAATGAGCAGTTCTTC,CASSLAVFLENEQFF,TRBJ2-1,NA,TRBV7-9,NA
TGTGCCAGTAGTATATGGCAGGGGACGAACACCGGGGAGCTGTTTTTT,CASSIWQGTNTGELFF,TRBJ2-2,NA,TRBV19,NA
TGTGCCAGCAGCGCGACCACAGATACGCAGTATTTT,CASSATTDTQYF,TRBJ2-3,NA,TRBV9,NA
TGTGCCAGCAGTTATGGATCGTACAATGAGCAGTTCTTC,CASSYGSYNEQFF,TRBJ2-1,NA,TRBV27,NA
TGCGCCAGCAGCCAGGCAAGGACAGATAACACTGAAGCTTTCTTT,CASSQARTDNTEAFF,TRBJ1-1,NA,TRBV4-1,NA
TGTGCCAGCAGCTTAGGTCGTAGTTCCCACGAGCAGTACTTC,CASSLGRSSHEQYF,TRBJ2-7,NA,TRBV7-6,NA
TGTGCCAGCAGTTCTCAGGGGGCAAACACTGAAGCTTTCTTT,CASSSQGANTEAFF,TRBJ1-1,TRBD1,TRBV6-5,NA
TGCGCCAGCAGCTTTAAACAGGGCCAACCAAGCTCCTACGAGCAGTACTTC,CASSFKQGQPSSYEQYF,TRBJ2-7,NA,TRBV5-1,NA
TGTGCCAGTAGTATTATACGGGACAGGCCCACTGAAGCTTTCTTT,CASSIIRDRPTEAFF,TRBJ1-1,TRBD1,TRBV19,NA
TGTGCCAGCAGCCTGTCTAGCGACGAGCAGTTCTTC,CASSLSSDEQFF,TRBJ2-1,NA,TRBV27,NA
TGCGCCAGCAGCTTGGGCAACAGGGGGTATTACAATGAGCAGTTCTTC,CASSLGNRGYYNEQFF,TRBJ2-1,TRBD1,TRBV5-1,NA
TGTGCCAGCAGCATAGACGGGACGCTCAACTATGGCTACACCTTC,CASSIDGTLNYGYTF,TRBJ1-2,NA,TRBV7-9,NA
TGTGCCAGCAGCTCCCGGGGGGGCACCACAGATACGCAGTATTTT,CASSSRGGTTDTQYF,TRBJ2-3,TRBD2,TRBV5-6,NA
TGTGCCAGCAGCTCTCAGGGGGCAGACCGCTCCTACGAGCAGTACTTC,CASSSQGADRSYEQYF,TRBJ2-7,TRBD1,TRBV13,NA
TGTGCCAGCAGGCTAGGGACTAACTATGGCTACACCTTC,CASRLGTNYGYTF,TRBJ1-2,NA,TRBV5-5,NA
TGTGCCAGCAGCCCACCGGGACAGGCGCATCAAAAGGACTTC,CASSPPGQAHQKDF,TRBJ2-7,TRBD1,TRBV9,NA
TGTGCCAGCAGCTTCGGGACAGAGAACACCGGGGAGCTGTTTTTT,CASSFGTENTGELFF,TRBJ2-2,TRBD1,TRBV5-7,once
TGTGCCAGCGCGGATGTAGGGGATGGCTACGCCTTC,CASADVGDGYAF,TRBJ1-2,NA,TRBV7-9,NA
TGTGCCAGCAGTCCCAGGGGGATGGCTACGCAGTATTTT,CASSPRGMATQYF,TRBJ2-3,TRBD1,TRBV27,NA
TGTGCCTGGAGTGTATTTTTGGGATATAACGAGCAGTACTTC,CAWSVFLGYNEQYF,TRBJ2-7,NA,TRBV30,NA
TGCAGCGTTGATATAGCGGGGCTTAGGACAGATACGCAGTATTTT,CSVDIAGLRTDTQYF,TRBJ2-3,TRBD2,TRBV29-1,NA
TGTGCCAGCAGCGCCAGCATCGAGGGCGCAGATACGCAGTATTTT,CASSASIEGADTQYF,TRBJ2-3,NA,TRBV7-9,NA
TGTGCCAGCAGCCCACGGACAGGGGAGGGCAATCAGCCCCAGCATTTT,CASSPRTGEGNQPQHF,TRBJ1-5,TRBD1,TRBV7-6,NA